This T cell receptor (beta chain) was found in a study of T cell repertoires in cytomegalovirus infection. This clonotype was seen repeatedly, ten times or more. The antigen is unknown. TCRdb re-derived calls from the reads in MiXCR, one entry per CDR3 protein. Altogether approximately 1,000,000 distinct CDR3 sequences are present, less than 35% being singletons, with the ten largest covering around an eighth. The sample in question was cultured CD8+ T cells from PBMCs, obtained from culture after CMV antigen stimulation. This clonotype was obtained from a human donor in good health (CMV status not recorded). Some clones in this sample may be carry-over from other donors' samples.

The CDR3 DNA is TGTGCCAGCAGCTTAGAACAGGGCCATGGCTACACCTTC. This translates into CASSLEQGHGYTF. The V and J genes are TRBV7-2 and TRBJ1-2; tentative D call: TRBD1 (6 bases). The CDR3 length is 13 residues. The germline CDR1 and CDR2 sequences are SGHTA and FQGNSA. Trimming took 1 base from V and 6 from J, leaving 9 bases between them.